Here is one T cell receptor (beta chain) with its context. Its specific antigen is unknown. Per-base qualities were not stored, and no clone one base away is much larger. This sample was taken from a study of CD4 T cell repertoires in COVID-19 (dated by TCRdb to the early 2020s). Notes on the research overall: To analyze cross-reactivity, CFSE-low cells were expanded with IL-2 for less than 13 days and then labeled again and restimulated with spike proteins from other coronaviruses. Subset-level TCR Vbeta repertoire analysis of SARS-CoV-2-reactive T cells was performed in three recovered individuals. Naturally processed CD4+ T cell responses to SARS-CoV-2 spike and nucleoprotein were characterized in COVID-19-recovered individuals, and clonal composition was assessed by TCR Vbeta sequencing. Overall study outcomes, separate from this receptor: Consistent with cross-reactivity, between about 7 and 27% of SARS-CoV-2 clonotypes also showed up in secondary cultures stimulated with SARS-CoV and/or HKU1 spike. Several of the most expanded SARS-CoV-2-reactive clonotypes were shared between two or all three memory subsets, suggesting intraclonal diversification.

Libraries came from the immunoSEQ multiplex PCR assay. The paper's processing steps were these. The Chao-Jaccard similarity index and counts of shared clonotypes were used to quantify repertoire overlap between subsets. As stored in TCRdb, this immuneACCESS dataset retains in-frame rearrangements with V and J assigned. A fraction of the clones does not appear; measured against another copy, unresolved V genes explain less than half of the discrepancy, and the remainder lacks a known reason. V and J calls and clone size are as listed in that table; D and trimming were resolved from the DNA. The sample table shows 20,000 or so clones, and about 93% are seen once. 0.66% of the sample is in the top ten clones. Uncultured memory T cell samples were subjected to sequencing directly after ex vivo isolation. CD4+ total memory, central memory, effector memory and circulating T follicular helper cells were isolated from peripheral blood mononuclear cells.

This clonotype was obtained from a human donor who had COVID-19. The specimen was circulating follicular helper CD4+ T cells (cTfh) from blood, collected before the COVID-19 pandemic. What this sample's cell subset or site label stands for: circulating T follicular helper cells.

CDR3 protein: CASGSVPLQGKTYGYTF. DNA sequence: TGTGCTAGTGGTTCTGTACCCTTGCAGGGAAAGACCTATGGCTACACCTTC. This sequence uses TRBV12-5 and TRBJ1-2, with a tentative D gene TRBD1 over 5 matching bases. Counted from cysteine to phenylalanine, this CDR3 has 17 amino acids. The sequence is cut down to CDR3 DNA, 51 bases in frame from base 1. V and J lose 4 bases and 4 bases, and a span of 22 bases separates them. CDR1 and CDR2, per the germline V gene, are LGHNT and FRNRAP.